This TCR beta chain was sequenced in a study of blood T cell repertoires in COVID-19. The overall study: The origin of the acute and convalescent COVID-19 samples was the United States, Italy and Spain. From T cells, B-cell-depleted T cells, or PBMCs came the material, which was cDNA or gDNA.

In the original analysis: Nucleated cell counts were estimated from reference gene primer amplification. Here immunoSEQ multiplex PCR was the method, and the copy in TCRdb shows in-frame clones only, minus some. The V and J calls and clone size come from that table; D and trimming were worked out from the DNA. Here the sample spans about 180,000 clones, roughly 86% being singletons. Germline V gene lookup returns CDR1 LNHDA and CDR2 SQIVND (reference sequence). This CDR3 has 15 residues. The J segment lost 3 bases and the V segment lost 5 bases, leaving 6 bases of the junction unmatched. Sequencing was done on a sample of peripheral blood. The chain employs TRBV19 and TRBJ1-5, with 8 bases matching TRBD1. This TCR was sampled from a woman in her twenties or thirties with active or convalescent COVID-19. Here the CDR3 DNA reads TGTGCCAGTAGTGAGGACAGGGTTTCCAATCAGCCCCAGCATTTT. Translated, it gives CASSEDRVSNQPQHF.